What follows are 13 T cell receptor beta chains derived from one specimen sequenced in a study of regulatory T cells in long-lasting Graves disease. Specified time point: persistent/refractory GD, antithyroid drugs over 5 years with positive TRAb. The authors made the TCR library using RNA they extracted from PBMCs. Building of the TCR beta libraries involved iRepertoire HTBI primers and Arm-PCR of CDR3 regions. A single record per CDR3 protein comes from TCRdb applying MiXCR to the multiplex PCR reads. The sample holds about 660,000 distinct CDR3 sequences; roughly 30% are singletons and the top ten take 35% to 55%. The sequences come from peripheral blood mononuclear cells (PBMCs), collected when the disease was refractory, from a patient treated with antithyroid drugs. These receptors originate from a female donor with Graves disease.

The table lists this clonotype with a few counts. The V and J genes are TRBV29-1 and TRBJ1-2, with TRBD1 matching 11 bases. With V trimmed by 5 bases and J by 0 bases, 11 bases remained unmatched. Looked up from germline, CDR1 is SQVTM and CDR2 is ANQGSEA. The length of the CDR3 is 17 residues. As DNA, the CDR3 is TGCAGCGTTCGACGCCGGGACAGGGGGTTAGCTAACTATGGCTACACCTTC. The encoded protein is CSVRRRDRGLANYGYTF.

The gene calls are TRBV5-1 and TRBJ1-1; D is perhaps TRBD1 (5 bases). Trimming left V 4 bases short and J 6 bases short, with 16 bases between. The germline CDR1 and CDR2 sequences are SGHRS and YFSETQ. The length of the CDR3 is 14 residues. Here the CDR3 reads CASSTGTARPEAFF. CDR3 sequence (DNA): TGCGCCAGCAGCACCGGGACTGCGCGGCCTGAAGCTTTCTTT.

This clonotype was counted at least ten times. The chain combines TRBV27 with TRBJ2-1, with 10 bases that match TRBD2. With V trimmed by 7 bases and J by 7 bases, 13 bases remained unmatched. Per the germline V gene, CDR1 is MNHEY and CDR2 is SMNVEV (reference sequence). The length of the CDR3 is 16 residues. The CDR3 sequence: CASTLESGRARNEQFF. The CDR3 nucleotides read TGTGCCAGCACCTTGGAAAGCGGGAGGGCAAGGAATGAGCAGTTCTTC.

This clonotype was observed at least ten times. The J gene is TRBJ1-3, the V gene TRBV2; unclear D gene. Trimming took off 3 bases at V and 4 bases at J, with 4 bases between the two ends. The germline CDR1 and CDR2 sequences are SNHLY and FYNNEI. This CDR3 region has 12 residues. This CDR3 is CASSDEGNTIYF. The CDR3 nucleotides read TGTGCCAGCAGTGACGAAGGAAACACCATATATTTT.

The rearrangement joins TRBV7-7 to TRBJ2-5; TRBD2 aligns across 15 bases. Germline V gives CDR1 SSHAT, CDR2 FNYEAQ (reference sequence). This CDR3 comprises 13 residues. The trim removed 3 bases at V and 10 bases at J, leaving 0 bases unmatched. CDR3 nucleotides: TGTGCCAGCAGCTTGGGACTAGCGGGAGGCCAGTACTTC. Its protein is CASSLGLAGGQYF.

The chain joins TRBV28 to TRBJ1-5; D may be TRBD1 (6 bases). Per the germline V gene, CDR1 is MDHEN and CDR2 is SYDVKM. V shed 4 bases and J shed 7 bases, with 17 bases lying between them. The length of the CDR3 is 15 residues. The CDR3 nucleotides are TGTGCCAGCAGTTCGTTGGGACACGGGGGACAGCCCCAGCATTTT. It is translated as CASSSLGHGGQPQHF.

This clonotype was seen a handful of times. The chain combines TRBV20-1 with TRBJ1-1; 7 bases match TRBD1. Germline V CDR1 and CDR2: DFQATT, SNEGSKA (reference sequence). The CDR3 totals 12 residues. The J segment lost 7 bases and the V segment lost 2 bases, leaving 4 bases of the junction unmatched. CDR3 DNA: TGCAGTGCTAGACGACAGGGATTTGAAGCTTTCTTT. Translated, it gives CSARRQGFEAFF.

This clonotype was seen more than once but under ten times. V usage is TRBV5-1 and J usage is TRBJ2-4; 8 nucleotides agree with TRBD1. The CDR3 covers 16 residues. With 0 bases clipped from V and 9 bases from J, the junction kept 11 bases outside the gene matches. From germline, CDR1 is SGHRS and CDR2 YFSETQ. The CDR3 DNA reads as TGCGCCAGCAGCTTGGGAGGGGACAGGTCACGAGGCATTCAGTACTTC. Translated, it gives CASSLGGDRSRGIQYF.

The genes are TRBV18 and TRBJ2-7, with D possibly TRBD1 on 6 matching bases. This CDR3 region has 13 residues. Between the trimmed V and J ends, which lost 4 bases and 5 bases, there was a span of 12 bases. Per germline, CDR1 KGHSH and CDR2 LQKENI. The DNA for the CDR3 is TGTGCCAGCTCACAAACCCGGGACAACGAGCAGTACTTC. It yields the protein CASSQTRDNEQYF.

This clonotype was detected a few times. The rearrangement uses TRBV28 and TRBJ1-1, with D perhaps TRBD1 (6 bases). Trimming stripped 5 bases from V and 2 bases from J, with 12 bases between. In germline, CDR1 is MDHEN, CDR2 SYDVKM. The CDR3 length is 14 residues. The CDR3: CASSTYRVNTEAFF. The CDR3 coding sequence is TGTGCCAGCAGTACCTACAGGGTTAACACTGAAGCTTTCTTT.

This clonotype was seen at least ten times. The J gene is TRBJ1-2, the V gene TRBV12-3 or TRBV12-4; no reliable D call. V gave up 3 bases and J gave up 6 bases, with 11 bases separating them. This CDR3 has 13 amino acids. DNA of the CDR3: TGTGCCAGCAGTTTTGTCGGACCAGATGGCTACACCTTC. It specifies CASSFVGPDGYTF.

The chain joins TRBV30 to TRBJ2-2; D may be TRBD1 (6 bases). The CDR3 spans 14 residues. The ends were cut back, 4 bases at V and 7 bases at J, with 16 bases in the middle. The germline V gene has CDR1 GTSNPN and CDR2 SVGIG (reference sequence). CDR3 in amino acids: CAWTPDSFGGELFF. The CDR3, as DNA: TGTGCCTGGACCCCGGACAGTTTCGGCGGGGAGCTGTTTTTT.

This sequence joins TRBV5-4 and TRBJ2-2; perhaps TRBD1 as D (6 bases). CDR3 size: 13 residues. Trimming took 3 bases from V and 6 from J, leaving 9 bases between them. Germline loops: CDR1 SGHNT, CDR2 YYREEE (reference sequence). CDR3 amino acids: CASSSGTPGELFF. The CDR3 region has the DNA TGTGCCAGCAGCTCCGGGACACCCGGGGAGCTGTTTTTT.